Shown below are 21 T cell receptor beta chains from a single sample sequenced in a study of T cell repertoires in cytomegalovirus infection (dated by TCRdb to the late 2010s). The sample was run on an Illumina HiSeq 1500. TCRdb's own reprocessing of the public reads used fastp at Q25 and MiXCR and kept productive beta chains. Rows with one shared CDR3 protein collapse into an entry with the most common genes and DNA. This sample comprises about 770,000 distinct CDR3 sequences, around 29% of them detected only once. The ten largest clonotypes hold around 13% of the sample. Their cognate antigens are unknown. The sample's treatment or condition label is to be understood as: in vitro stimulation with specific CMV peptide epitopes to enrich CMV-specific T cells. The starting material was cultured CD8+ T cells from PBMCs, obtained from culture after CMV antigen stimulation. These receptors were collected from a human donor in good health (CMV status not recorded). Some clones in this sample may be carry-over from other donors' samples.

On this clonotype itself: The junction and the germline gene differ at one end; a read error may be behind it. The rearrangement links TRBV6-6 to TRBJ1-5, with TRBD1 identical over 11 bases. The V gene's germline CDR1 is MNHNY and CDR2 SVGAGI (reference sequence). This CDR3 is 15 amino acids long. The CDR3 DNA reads TGTGCCAGCAGTGACTCGGACAGGGGGCATCAGCCCCAGCATTTT. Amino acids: CASSDSDRGHQPQHF.

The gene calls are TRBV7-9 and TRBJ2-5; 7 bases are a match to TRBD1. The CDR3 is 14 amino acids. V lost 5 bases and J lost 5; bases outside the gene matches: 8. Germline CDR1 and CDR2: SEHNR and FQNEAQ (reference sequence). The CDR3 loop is CASSRQGMRETQYF. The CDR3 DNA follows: TGTGCCAGCAGCCGACAGGGTATGAGGGAGACCCAGTACTTC. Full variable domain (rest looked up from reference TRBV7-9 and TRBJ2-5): DTGVSQNPRHKITKRGQNVTFRCDPISEHNRLYWYRQTLGQGPEFLTYFQNEAQLEKSRLLSDRFSAERPKGSFSTLEIQRTEQGDSAMYLCASSRQGMRETQYFGPGTRLLVL.

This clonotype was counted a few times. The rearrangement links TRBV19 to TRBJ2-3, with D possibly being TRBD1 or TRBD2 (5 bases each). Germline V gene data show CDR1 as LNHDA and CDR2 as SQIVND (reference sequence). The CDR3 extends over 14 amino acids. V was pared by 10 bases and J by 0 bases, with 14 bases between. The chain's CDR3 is CATEGPASTDTQYF. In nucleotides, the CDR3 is TGTGCCACCGAGGGGCCAGCTAGCACAGATACGCAGTATTTT.

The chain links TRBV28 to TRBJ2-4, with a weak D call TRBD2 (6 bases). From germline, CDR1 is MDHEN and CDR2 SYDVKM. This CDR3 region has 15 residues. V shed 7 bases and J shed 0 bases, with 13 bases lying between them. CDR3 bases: TGTGCCAGCACCGGGAGACAATTAGCCAAAAACATTCAGTACTTC. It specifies CASTGRQLAKNIQYF.

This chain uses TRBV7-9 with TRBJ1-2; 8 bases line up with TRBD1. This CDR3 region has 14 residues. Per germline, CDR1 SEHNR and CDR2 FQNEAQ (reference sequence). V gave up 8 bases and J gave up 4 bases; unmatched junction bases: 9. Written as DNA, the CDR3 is TGTGCCAGCCAGGGAGGACAGGGCGTCTATGGCTACACCTTC. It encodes CASQGGQGVYGYTF.

DNA of the CDR3: TGCAGTGCTAGAGATTTGACAGCAAATGAAAAACTGTTTTTT. Encoded protein: CSARDLTANEKLFF. The V and J genes are TRBV20-1 and TRBJ1-4; D is possibly TRBD1 (5 bases). V lost 0 bases and J lost 5, with 10 bases in between. The V gene's germline CDR1 is DFQATT and CDR2 SNEGSKA (reference sequence). The CDR3 is 14 residues long.

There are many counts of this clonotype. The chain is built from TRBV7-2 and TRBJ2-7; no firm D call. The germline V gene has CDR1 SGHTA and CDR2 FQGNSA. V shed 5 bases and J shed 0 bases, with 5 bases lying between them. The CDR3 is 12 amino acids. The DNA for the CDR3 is TGTGCCAGCAGCCAAAGCTCCTACGAGCAGTACTTC. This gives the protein CASSQSSYEQYF.

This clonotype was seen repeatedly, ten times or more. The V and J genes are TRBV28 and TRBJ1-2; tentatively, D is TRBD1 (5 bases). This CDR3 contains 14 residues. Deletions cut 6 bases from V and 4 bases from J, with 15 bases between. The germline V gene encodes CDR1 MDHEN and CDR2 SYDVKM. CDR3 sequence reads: CASRQGPSTYGYTF. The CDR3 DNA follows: TGTGCCAGCAGGCAGGGCCCCTCTACCTATGGCTACACCTTC.

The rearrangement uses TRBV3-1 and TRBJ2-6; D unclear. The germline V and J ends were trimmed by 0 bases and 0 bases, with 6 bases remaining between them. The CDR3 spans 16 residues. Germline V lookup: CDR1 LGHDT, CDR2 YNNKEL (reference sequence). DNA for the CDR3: TGTGCCAGCAGCCAAGATCCGTTCTCTGGGGCCAACGTCCTGACTTTC. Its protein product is CASSQDPFSGANVLTF. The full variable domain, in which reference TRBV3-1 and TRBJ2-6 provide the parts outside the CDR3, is DTAVSQTPKYLVTQMGNDKSIKCEQNLGHDTMYWYKQDSKKFLKIMFSYNNKELIINETVPNRFSPKSPDKAHLNLHINSLELGDSAVYFCASSQDPFSGANVLTFGAGSRLTVL.

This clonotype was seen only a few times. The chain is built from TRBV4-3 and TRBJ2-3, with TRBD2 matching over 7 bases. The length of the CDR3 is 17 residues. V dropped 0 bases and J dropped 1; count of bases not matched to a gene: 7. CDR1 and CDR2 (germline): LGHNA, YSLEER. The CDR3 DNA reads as TGCGCCAGCAGCCAAGATCTAGGACTAGGAGGCACAGATACGCAGTATTTT. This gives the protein CASSQDLGLGGTDTQYF.

The CDR3 here is CASSAGDRAPPTETQYF. As DNA, the CDR3 is TGCGCCAGCAGCGCGGGGGACAGGGCGCCCCCGACAGAGACCCAGTACTTC. This chain uses TRBV5-1 with TRBJ2-5; 9 nucleotides agree with TRBD1. The junction had 14 bases not matched to a gene; V was cut back by 4 bases and J by 4 bases. CDR3 size: 17 residues. Germline loops: CDR1 SGHRS, CDR2 YFSETQ.

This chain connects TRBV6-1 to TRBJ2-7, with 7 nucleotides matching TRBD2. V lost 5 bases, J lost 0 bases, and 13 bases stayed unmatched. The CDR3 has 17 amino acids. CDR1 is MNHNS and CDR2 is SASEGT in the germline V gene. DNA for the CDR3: TGTGCCAGCAGTCATACGATTCGGAGGGAGGGCTCCTACGAGCAGTACTTC. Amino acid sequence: CASSHTIRREGSYEQYF.

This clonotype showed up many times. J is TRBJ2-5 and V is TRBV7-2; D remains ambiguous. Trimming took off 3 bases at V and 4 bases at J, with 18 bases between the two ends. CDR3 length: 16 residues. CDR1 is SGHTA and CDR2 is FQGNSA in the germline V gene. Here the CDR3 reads CASSFGRRTSGETQYF. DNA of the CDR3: TGTGCCAGCAGCTTTGGGCGCAGGACGTCGGGAGAGACCCAGTACTTC.

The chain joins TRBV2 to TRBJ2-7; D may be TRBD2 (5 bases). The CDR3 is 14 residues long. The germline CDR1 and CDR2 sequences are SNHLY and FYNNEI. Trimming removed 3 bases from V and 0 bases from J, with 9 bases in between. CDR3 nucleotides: TGTGCCAGCAGTGATGTCGGGGTCTCCTACGAGCAGTACTTC. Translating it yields CASSDVGVSYEQYF.

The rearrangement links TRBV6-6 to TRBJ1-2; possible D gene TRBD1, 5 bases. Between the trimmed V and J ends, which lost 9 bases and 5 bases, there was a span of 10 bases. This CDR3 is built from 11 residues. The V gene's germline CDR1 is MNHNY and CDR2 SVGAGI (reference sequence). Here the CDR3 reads CASKGTYGYTF. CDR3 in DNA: TGTGCCAGTAAGGGGACTTATGGCTACACCTTC.

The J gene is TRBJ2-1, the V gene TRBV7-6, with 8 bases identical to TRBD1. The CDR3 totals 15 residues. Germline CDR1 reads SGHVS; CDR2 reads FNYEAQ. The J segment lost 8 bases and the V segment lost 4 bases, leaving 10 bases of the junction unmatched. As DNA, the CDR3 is TGTGCCAGCAGCTCCCTGACAGGGGTCAAGTATGAGCAGTTCTTC. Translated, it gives CASSSLTGVKYEQFF.

Written as DNA, the CDR3 is TGTGCCAGCAGCTTAGCCGGGCCAACCCTCCACTTT. It specifies CASSLAGPTLHF. This chain joins TRBV7-9 and TRBJ1-6; no firm D call. CDR3 length: 12 amino acids. From germline, CDR1 is SEHNR and CDR2 FQNEAQ (reference sequence). Trimming took off 0 bases at V and 14 bases at J, with 8 bases between the two ends.

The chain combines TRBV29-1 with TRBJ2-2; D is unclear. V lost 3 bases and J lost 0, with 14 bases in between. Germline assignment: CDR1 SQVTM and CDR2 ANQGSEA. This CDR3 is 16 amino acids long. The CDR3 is CSVDTDDASNTGELFF. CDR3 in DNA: TGCAGCGTTGATACGGACGACGCTTCGAACACCGGGGAGCTGTTTTTT.

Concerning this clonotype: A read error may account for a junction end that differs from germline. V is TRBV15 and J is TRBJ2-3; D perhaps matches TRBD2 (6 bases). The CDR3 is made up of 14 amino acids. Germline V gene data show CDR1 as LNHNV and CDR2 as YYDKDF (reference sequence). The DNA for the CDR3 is TGTGCCACCAGTGGGGACTTCCACACAGATACGCAGTACTTT. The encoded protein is CATSGDFHTDTQYF. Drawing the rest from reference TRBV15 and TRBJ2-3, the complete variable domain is DAMVIQNPRYQVTQFGKPVTLSCSQTLNHNVMYWYQQKSSQAPKLLFHYYDKDFNNEADTPDNFQSRRPNTSFCFLDIRSPGLGDTAMYLCATSGDFHTDTQYFGPGTRLTVL.

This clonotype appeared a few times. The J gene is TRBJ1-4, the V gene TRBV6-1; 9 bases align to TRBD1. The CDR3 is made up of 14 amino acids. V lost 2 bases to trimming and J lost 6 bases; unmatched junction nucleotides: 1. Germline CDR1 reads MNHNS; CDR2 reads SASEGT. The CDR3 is CASSERTGDEKLFF. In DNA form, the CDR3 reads TGTGCCAGCAGTGAAAGGACAGGGGATGAAAAACTGTTTTTT.

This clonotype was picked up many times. The CDR3 nucleotides are TGTGCCAGCAGCCACCCGATAGACACTGAAGCTTTCTTT. Translation gives CASSHPIDTEAFF. V is TRBV7-2 and J is TRBJ1-1; D uncertain. The CDR3 spans 13 residues. The germline V gene encodes CDR1 SGHTA and CDR2 FQGNSA. Trimming stripped 5 bases from V and 3 bases from J, with 10 bases between. Together with reference TRBV7-2 and TRBJ1-1, the CDR3 gives the full variable domain: GAGVSQSPSNKVTEKGKDVELRCDPISGHTALYWYRQSLGQGLEFLIYFQGNSAPDKSGLPSDRFSAERTGGSVSTLTIQRTQQEDSAVYLCASSHPIDTEAFFGQGTRLTVV.